This TCR beta chain stems from a study of OX40 agonist ivuxolimab in advanced cancers. Study context: At around 81% male, the cohort had a mean age of 60 years, ranging from roughly 20 to 80. It was permissible to have had prior anti-PD-1, anti-PD-L1 or anti-CTLA-4 therapy, and around 40% had some. Partial responses were achieved by three patients, of whom one had hepatocellular carcinoma and two had cutaneous melanoma.

This CDR3 region has 12 residues. The ends were cut back, 5 bases at V and 2 bases at J, with 5 bases in the middle. Germline V gene lookup returns CDR1 LNHNV and CDR2 YYDKDF (reference sequence). The protocol was immunoSEQ multiplex PCR, while the TCRdb copy is restricted to in-frame clones and leaves out a portion. The sample lists over 150,000 clones; 90% to 95% were seen once. The sequence was obtained from an adult with an advanced solid tumor such as melanoma, head and neck, liver or kidney cancer. Sequencing was performed on CD4+ or CD8+ T cells sorted from blood, taken in a trial of the OX40 agonist ivuxolimab. This rearrangement joins TRBV15 to TRBJ2-3; no reliable D call. The CDR3 reads CATSQNTDTQYF. The CDR3 DNA reads TGTGCCACCAGCCAAAACACAGATACGCAGTATTTT.